These T cell receptor beta chains were read from a single sample in a study of blood T cell repertoires in COVID-19. Profiling relied on immunoSEQ multiplex PCR, and the TCRdb table lists in-frame clones only, not all of them. Seen here are 90,000 or so clones, 86% observed once, and the top ten hold 7% to 7.5%. Sequencing was done on a sample of peripheral blood. All receptors come from a man between 60 and 75 years old with acute or convalescent COVID-19. CDR3s leave out the opening cysteine and the closing phenylalanine or tryptophan. D genes are given only for firm matches.

CDR3 protein: ASRGTVGNTIY
D gene: TRBD1
J gene: TRBJ1-3
V gene: TRBV6-5

CDR3 protein: ASSPGQGASYNEQF
D gene: TRBD1
J gene: TRBJ2-1
V gene: TRBV6-2/TRBV6-3

CDR3 protein: ASSLAPGFEAF
D gene: -
J gene: TRBJ1-1
V gene: TRBV12-3/TRBV12-4

CDR3 protein: ASSIPGQPETQY
D gene: TRBD1
J gene: TRBJ2-5
V gene: TRBV5-4

CDR3 protein: ASSLDPLNTEAF
D gene: -
J gene: TRBJ1-1
V gene: TRBV11-2

CDR3 protein: ASSPIPPRQLTTGELF
D gene: -
J gene: TRBJ2-2
V gene: TRBV18

CDR3 protein: SADITGELF
D gene: -
J gene: TRBJ2-2
V gene: TRBV20-1

CDR3 protein: ASRNGLAGTTGELF
D gene: TRBD2
J gene: TRBJ2-2
V gene: TRBV11-2

CDR3 protein: ASSVPGWAAF
D gene: -
J gene: TRBJ1-1
V gene: TRBV28

CDR3 protein: ASSDHPGQGALETQY
D gene: TRBD1
J gene: TRBJ2-5
V gene: TRBV6-2/TRBV6-3

CDR3 protein: ASSQSTPRGYEQY
D gene: -
J gene: TRBJ2-7
V gene: TRBV7-2

CDR3 protein: ASSPRGWQETQY
D gene: -
J gene: TRBJ2-5
V gene: TRBV5-1

CDR3 protein: ASSLRGREHGYT
D gene: -
J gene: TRBJ1-2
V gene: TRBV28

CDR3 protein: ASSGPGQKNTEAF
D gene: -
J gene: TRBJ1-1
V gene: TRBV25-1

CDR3 protein: ASSQDGGNVIYGYT
D gene: -
J gene: TRBJ1-2
V gene: TRBV4-3

CDR3 protein: SVHPGNSPEKLF
D gene: -
J gene: TRBJ1-4
V gene: TRBV29-1

CDR3 protein: ASSSAGASEKLF
D gene: -
J gene: TRBJ1-4
V gene: TRBV5-1

CDR3 protein: ASSSNSVGYT
D gene: -
J gene: TRBJ1-2
V gene: TRBV5-8

CDR3 protein: ASSLNSEAAYEQY
D gene: -
J gene: TRBJ2-7
V gene: TRBV5-1

CDR3 protein: ASTSGAGEQY
D gene: -
J gene: TRBJ2-7
V gene: TRBV6-5

CDR3 protein: ASSVGPQSSYNSPLH
D gene: -
J gene: TRBJ1-6
V gene: TRBV9

CDR3 protein: ASSLSGGHNEQF
D gene: TRBD1
J gene: TRBJ2-1
V gene: TRBV7-7

CDR3 protein: ASSALGQGASDTQY
D gene: TRBD1
J gene: TRBJ2-3
V gene: TRBV2

CDR3 protein: ASSSARGSSYNEQF
D gene: TRBD2
J gene: TRBJ2-1
V gene: TRBV6-2/TRBV6-3

CDR3 protein: ASSFRGGNTDTQY
D gene: TRBD2
J gene: TRBJ2-3
V gene: TRBV11-3

CDR3 protein: ASSKTGAGTDTQY
D gene: TRBD1
J gene: TRBJ2-3
V gene: TRBV19

CDR3 protein: ASSPGISGRDTEAF
D gene: -
J gene: TRBJ1-1
V gene: TRBV18

CDR3 protein: ASSRDRGSGYATNEKLF
D gene: TRBD1
J gene: TRBJ1-4
V gene: TRBV5-1

CDR3 protein: ASSAGTAPGGYT
D gene: TRBD1
J gene: TRBJ1-2
V gene: TRBV7-9

CDR3 protein: AWSPGIRTGELF
D gene: -
J gene: TRBJ2-2
V gene: TRBV30

CDR3 protein: ASSGEGAWGNTIY
D gene: -
J gene: TRBJ1-3
V gene: TRBV9

CDR3 protein: ASSPPGQGARTEAF
D gene: TRBD1
J gene: TRBJ1-1
V gene: TRBV7-9

CDR3 protein: ASSNSGAQAEAF
D gene: -
J gene: TRBJ1-1
V gene: TRBV21-1

CDR3 protein: ASSEMDRGKHEQY
D gene: TRBD1
J gene: TRBJ2-7
V gene: TRBV6-1

CDR3 protein: ASSPARTSGGSAHTDTQY
D gene: TRBD2
J gene: TRBJ2-3
V gene: TRBV18

CDR3 protein: ASSGSGTGDEKLF
D gene: TRBD1
J gene: TRBJ1-4
V gene: TRBV27

CDR3 protein: ASSVGLSYNSPLH
D gene: -
J gene: TRBJ1-6
V gene: TRBV9

CDR3 protein: ASSPGTSGETQY
D gene: TRBD2
J gene: TRBJ2-5
V gene: TRBV9

CDR3 protein: ASSNDRLTQETQY
D gene: -
J gene: TRBJ2-5
V gene: TRBV5-4

CDR3 protein: ASSQSGVNEKLF
D gene: -
J gene: TRBJ1-4
V gene: TRBV23-1

CDR3 protein: ASRTELGGTEAF
D gene: -
J gene: TRBJ1-1
V gene: TRBV5-4

CDR3 protein: ASGSGQGLYEQY
D gene: TRBD1
J gene: TRBJ2-7
V gene: TRBV12-5

CDR3 protein: ASSSSGGAGELF
D gene: TRBD2
J gene: TRBJ2-2
V gene: TRBV7-2

CDR3 protein: AWGEGAKAF
D gene: TRBD1
J gene: TRBJ1-1
V gene: TRBV30

CDR3 protein: ASSEGRYGYT
D gene: -
J gene: TRBJ1-2
V gene: TRBV2

CDR3 protein: ASSPGTVVDTEAF
D gene: TRBD1
J gene: TRBJ1-1
V gene: TRBV11-2

CDR3 protein: ASRRTGEGQPQH
D gene: TRBD1
J gene: TRBJ1-5
V gene: TRBV6-5

CDR3 protein: ASSRGWGDTEAF
D gene: -
J gene: TRBJ1-1
V gene: TRBV7-3

CDR3 protein: AWTEGLLGTQY
D gene: -
J gene: TRBJ2-3
V gene: TRBV30

CDR3 protein: ASSPQGSMNTEAF
D gene: -
J gene: TRBJ1-1
V gene: TRBV18

CDR3 protein: ASSPGQALATNEKLF
D gene: TRBD1
J gene: TRBJ1-4
V gene: TRBV19

CDR3 protein: ASKDTGTTGELF
D gene: -
J gene: TRBJ2-2
V gene: TRBV19

CDR3 protein: ASSSRLWGGNYEQY
D gene: TRBD2
J gene: TRBJ2-7
V gene: TRBV4-3

CDR3 protein: ASSYSGAGEKLF
D gene: -
J gene: TRBJ1-4
V gene: TRBV6-2/TRBV6-3

CDR3 protein: ASSYQGSTEAF
D gene: -
J gene: TRBJ1-1
V gene: TRBV27